This T cell receptor (beta chain) was sequenced during a study of cytomegalovirus exposure and HLA in healthy donors. For this clone: Its antigen remains unidentified.

Healthy bone marrow donors supplied every sample. Whole-study results and caveats: Excluded: some indistinguishable V segments such as TRBV6-2 and TRBV6-3. Rarity characterized most TCR sequences, yet some public TCRs appeared in many donors.

Researchers ran the PCR with 60 Vbeta and 13 Jbeta primers. Generated by immunoSEQ multiplex PCR, the TCRdb table keeps only in-frame clones and is missing some. This sample has 100,000 to 150,000 clones, with 74% found just once. CDR1 and CDR2 (germline): LNHDA, SQIVND (reference sequence). CDR3 length: 12 residues. The ends were cut back, 8 bases at V and 12 bases at J, with 17 bases in the middle. Sequenced sample: PBMCs. The origin of this receptor is a woman in her fifties or sixties in good health and CMV-seropositive. The rearrangement joins TRBV19 to TRBJ2-1; tentative D call: TRBD1 (7 bases). CDR3 in DNA: TGTGCCAGTGCTAGACAGGGCGGGGTGCAGTTCTTC. This codes for CASARQGGVQFF. The variable domain in full, completed from reference TRBV19 and TRBJ2-1, reads DGGITQSPKYLFRKEGQNVTLSCEQNLNHDAMYWYRQDPGQGLRLIYYSQIVNDFQKGDIAEGYSVSREKKESFPLTVTSAQKNPTAFYLCASARQGGVQFFGPGTRLTVL.